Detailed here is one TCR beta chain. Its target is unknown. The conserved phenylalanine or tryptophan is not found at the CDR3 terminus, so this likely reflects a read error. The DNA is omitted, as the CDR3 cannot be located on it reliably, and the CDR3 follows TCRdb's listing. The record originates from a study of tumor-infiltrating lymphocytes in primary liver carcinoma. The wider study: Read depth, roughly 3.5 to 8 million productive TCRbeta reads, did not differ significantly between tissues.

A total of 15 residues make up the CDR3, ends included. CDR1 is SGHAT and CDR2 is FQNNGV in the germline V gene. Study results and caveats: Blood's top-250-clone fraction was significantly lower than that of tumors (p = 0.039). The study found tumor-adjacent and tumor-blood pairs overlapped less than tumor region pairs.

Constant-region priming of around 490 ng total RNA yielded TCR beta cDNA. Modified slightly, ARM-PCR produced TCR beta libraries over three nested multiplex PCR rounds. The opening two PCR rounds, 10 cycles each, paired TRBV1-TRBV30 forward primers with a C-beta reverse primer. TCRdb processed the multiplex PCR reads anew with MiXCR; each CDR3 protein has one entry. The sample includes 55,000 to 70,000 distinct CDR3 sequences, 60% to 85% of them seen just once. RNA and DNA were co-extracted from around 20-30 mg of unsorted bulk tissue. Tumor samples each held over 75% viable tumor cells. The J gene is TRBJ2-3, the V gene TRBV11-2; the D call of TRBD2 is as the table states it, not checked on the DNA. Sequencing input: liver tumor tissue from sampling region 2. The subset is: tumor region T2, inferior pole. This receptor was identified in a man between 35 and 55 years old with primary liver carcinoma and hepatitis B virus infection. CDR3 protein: CSSSLTSGSTDTQCS.